The 17 T cell receptor beta chains in this list originate from one sample, sequenced in a study of T cell changes during pregnancy in multiple sclerosis. Clones were read by immunoSEQ multiplex PCR, and TCRdb kept only the in-frame ones, dropping some. The table lists some 64,000 clones, about nine tenths of them singletons. This sample comprised peripheral blood, obtained in the first trimester of pregnancy. All receptors come from a female donor in good health, enrolled as a control in a pregnancy study.

The chain links TRBV7-3 to TRBJ2-1; 9 positions match TRBD2. The germline V gene has CDR1 SGHTA and CDR2 FQGTGA. The CDR3 loop spans 16 amino acids. V shed 4 bases and J 4 bases; nucleotides not matched to a gene: 8. Here the CDR3 reads CASSSRLAVHYNEQFF. The CDR3 DNA sequence: TGTGCCAGCAGCTCGCGACTAGCGGTCCATTACAATGAGCAGTTCTTC.

A single count supports this clone. The chain couples TRBV21-1 to TRBJ2-1; the DNA was not used to check the table's D call, TRBD2. TRBV21-1 constitutes a pseudogene. The CDR3 totals 20 residues. The CDR3 is CASSKWGLAGELNSYNEQFF. CDR3 nucleotides: TGTGCCAGCAGCAAATGGGGCCTAGCGGGGGAGTTAAACTCCTACAATGAGCAGTTCTTC.

The rearrangement joins TRBV7-2 to TRBJ2-7, with 9 bases matching TRBD2. Germline V gene sequence: CDR1 SGHTA, CDR2 FQGNSA. The CDR3 runs 15 residues. Trimming removed 4 bases from V and 5 bases from J; junction bases left unmatched: 9. Written as DNA, the CDR3 is TGTGCCAGCAGCTACCCGGGACTAGCTAGGCACGAGCAGTACTTC. Amino acid sequence: CASSYPGLARHEQYF.

The chain uses TRBV10-3 and TRBJ2-7, with D perhaps TRBD1 (6 bases). CDR1 ENHRY and CDR2 SYGVKD come from the germline V gene. The V and J ends lost 6 bases and 5 bases respectively, with 17 bases between them. The CDR3 has 14 residues. CDR3 protein: CAISVLGARDEQYF. For the CDR3, the DNA is TGTGCCATCAGCGTTTTGGGGGCGAGAGACGAGCAGTACTTC.

The gene calls are TRBV6-6 and TRBJ2-5, with D possibly being TRBD2 (6 bases). With 4 bases removed from V and 5 bases from J, the gap between germline ends came to 14 bases. This CDR3 comprises 14 residues. The germline CDR1 and CDR2 sequences are MNHNY and SVGAGI (reference sequence). As DNA, the CDR3 is TGTGCCAGCAGTTCTCGGACGGGGGAGGAGACCCAGTACTTC. The encoded protein is CASSSRTGEETQYF.

A few counts support this clone. The chain carries TRBV27 and TRBJ1-1; D is uncertain. The CDR3 sequence is 14 residues long. Germline loops: CDR1 MNHEY, CDR2 SMNVEV (reference sequence). Trimming stripped 7 bases from V and 8 bases from J, with 20 bases between. This chain's CDR3 is CASTLSPSSFEAFF. DNA of the CDR3: TGTGCCAGCACCTTATCCCCCTCTTCCTTCGAAGCTTTCTTT.

The rearrangement joins TRBV5-4 to TRBJ1-2; maybe TRBD1 (5 bases). The CDR3 sequence is 16 residues long. Germline V gene sequence: CDR1 SGHNT, CDR2 YYREEE (reference sequence). Trimming cost V 0 bases and J 0 bases, with 12 bases left between them. The CDR3 DNA is TGTGCCAGCAGCTTGGCCAGGGCAACCACTAACTATGGCTACACCTTC. Translation: CASSLARATTNYGYTF.

In its sample, this clone was seen a few times. V and J are TRBV10-3 and TRBJ1-1; D might be TRBD1 (6 bases). The CDR3 has 14 amino acids. V lost 5 bases and J lost 4, with 14 bases in between. Germline V gene data show CDR1 as ENHRY and CDR2 as SYGVKD. CDR3 sequence reads: CAISRGAGGTEAFF. CDR3 in DNA: TGTGCCATCAGTCGGGGGGCAGGAGGCACTGAAGCTTTCTTT.

V gene TRBV28 combines with J gene TRBJ2-2; possibly TRBD2 for D (6 bases). Trimming removed 0 bases from V and 6 bases from J, with 17 bases in between. CDR1 and CDR2 (germline): MDHEN, SYDVKM. The CDR3 consists of 17 residues. The chain's CDR3 is CASSLWGGRGNAGELFF. CDR3 bases: TGTGCCAGCAGTTTATGGGGGGGAAGAGGTAACGCCGGGGAGCTGTTTTTT.

This rearrangement joins TRBV10-2 to TRBJ1-2; 8 nucleotides match TRBD1. The germline CDR1 and CDR2 sequences are WSHSY and SAAADI. This CDR3 is 14 amino acids long. Trimming removed 4 bases from V and 4 bases from J; junction bases left unmatched: 5. DNA for the CDR3: TGCGCCAGCAGTGGGGCGACAGGGGTCTATGGCTACACCTTC. Protein product: CASSGATGVYGYTF.

This rearrangement joins TRBV18 to TRBJ2-5; TRBD2 aligns across 7 bases. Germline CDR1 is KGHSH and CDR2 is LQKENI. This CDR3 comprises 15 residues. The ends lost 3 bases at V and 5 bases at J; junction bases unmatched: 9. The CDR3 nucleotides read TGTGCCAGCTCACCGCTGCGCTACGGGGGGGAGACCCAGTACTTC. Translation: CASSPLRYGGETQYF.

V is TRBV6-5 and J is TRBJ2-1; TRBD2 matches at 11 bases. V dropped 4 bases and J dropped 9; count of bases not matched to a gene: 11. The length of the CDR3 is 16 residues. Germline-derived CDR1 and CDR2 are MNHEY and SVGAGI. As DNA, the CDR3 is TGTGCCAGCAGTTCGAGAACCGGGACTAGCGGCGGTGAGCAGTTCTTC. It codes for CASSSRTGTSGGEQFF.

The gene calls are TRBV7-2 and TRBJ2-3; a weak D match, TRBD1 (5 bases). CDR1 SGHTA and CDR2 FQGNSA come from the germline V gene. Trimming cost V 5 bases and J 4 bases, with 10 bases left between them. The CDR3 consists of 13 residues. The CDR3 DNA is TGTGCCAGCAGCGACCAGGGCCCAGATACGCAGTATTTT. Translation gives CASSDQGPDTQYF.

The gene calls are TRBV6-6 and TRBJ2-3; TRBD1 matches at 7 bases. The CDR3 consists of 13 residues. Per germline, CDR1 MNHNY and CDR2 SVGAGI (reference sequence). With 4 bases clipped from V and 15 bases from J, the junction kept 13 bases outside the gene matches. For the CDR3, the DNA is TGTGCCAGCAGTTCGACAGGGTCATCCTCCACCTATTTT. Its translation is CASSSTGSSSTYF.

The CDR3 protein is CASSPPVAGVPNEQFF. CDR3 nucleotides: TGTGCCAGCAGCCCACCCGTAGCGGGGGTCCCCAATGAGCAGTTCTTC. V and J are TRBV5-6 and TRBJ2-1; 9 nucleotides align to TRBD2. CDR1 SGHDT and CDR2 YYEEEE come from the germline V gene. With V trimmed by 4 bases and J by 6 bases, 11 bases remained unmatched. The length of the CDR3 is 16 residues.

The chain links TRBV7-3 to TRBJ2-2; 8 positions match TRBD2. V dropped 3 bases and J dropped 8; count of bases not matched to a gene: 2. Per the germline V gene, CDR1 is SGHTA and CDR2 is FQGTGA. This CDR3 is 13 amino acids long. CDR3 sequence (DNA): TGTGCCAGCAGCTTTACTAGCGGAGGGGAGCTGTTTTTT. Amino acids: CASSFTSGGELFF.

The V and J genes are TRBV6-6 and TRBJ1-5; D is ambiguous. CDR3 length: 13 residues. V dropped 0 bases and J dropped 6 bases, with 6 bases sitting between them. Germline assignment: CDR1 MNHNY and CDR2 SVGAGI (reference sequence). DNA for the CDR3: TGTGCCAGCAGTTACTCCCAGGCTCAGCCCCAGCATTTT. Amino acids: CASSYSQAQPQHF.